These 24 T cell receptor beta chains were all obtained from the same sample, sequenced in a study of T cell responses to AZD1222 COVID-19 vaccine. Data came from immunoSEQ multiplex PCR; TCRdb stores just in-frame clones and leaves some out. The sample lists some 120,000 clones, 87% occurring once. The starting material was peripheral blood, obtained on day 0 of AZD1222 vaccination. The receptors come from an adult in good health.

This chain joins TRBV5-1 and TRBJ1-4; the match to TRBD1 covers 7 bases. The CDR3 is 15 amino acids. Germline lookup yields CDR1 SGHRS and CDR2 YFSETQ. V lost 2 bases to trimming and J lost 8 bases; unmatched junction nucleotides: 9. The CDR3: CASSLGQDPEEKLFF. For the CDR3, the DNA is TGCGCCAGCAGCTTAGGACAGGATCCCGAAGAAAAACTGTTTTTT.

This clone was detected only a few times. V is TRBV7-2 and J is TRBJ1-4, with 7 bases lining up with TRBD1. V trimming: 5 bases; J trimming: 3 bases; junction bases outside the gene matches: 9. Germline CDR1 and CDR2: SGHTA and FQGNSA. The CDR3 has 16 residues. This chain's CDR3 is CASSPRRGLANEKLFF. The CDR3 DNA is TGTGCCAGCAGCCCGAGGAGGGGGCTTGCTAATGAAAAACTGTTTTTT.

The V call is TRBV7-6, the J call TRBJ1-5; D might be TRBD1 (5 bases). Germline CDR1 is SGHVS and CDR2 is FNYEAQ. The CDR3 spans 13 residues. Trimming stripped 5 bases from V and 4 bases from J, with 9 bases between. As DNA, the CDR3 is TGTGCCAGCAGCCCCGGGACGAATCAGCCCCAGCATTTT. Amino acids: CASSPGTNQPQHF.

J is TRBJ1-2 and V is TRBV5-3, with no clear D. TRBV5-3 belongs to the ORF category, with a function that is uncertain. The V end lost 1 base, the J end lost 1 base, and 8 bases lay between the germline ends. This CDR3 has 14 residues. DNA of the CDR3: TGTGCCAGAAGCTTGTTGGGTTATAACTATGGCTACACCTTC. Translating it yields CARSLLGYNYGYTF.

This clone was detected once. J is TRBJ1-6 and V is TRBV7-9; D unclear. This CDR3 has 13 residues. V was shortened by 5 bases and J by 9 bases, with 11 bases between the two germline ends. Germline CDR1 SEHNR, CDR2 FQNEAQ (reference sequence). The CDR3, as DNA: TGTGCCAGCAGCGACAAGGGTCCTTCACCCCTCCACTTT. Protein sequence: CASSDKGPSPLHF. Together with reference TRBV7-9 and TRBJ1-6, the CDR3 gives the full variable domain: DTGVSQNPRHKITKRGQNVTFRCDPISEHNRLYWYRQTLGQGPEFLTYFQNEAQLEKSRLLSDRFSAERPKGSFSTLEIQRTEQGDSAMYLCASSDKGPSPLHFGNGTRLTVT.

This chain joins TRBV27 and TRBJ1-6; maybe TRBD1 (6 bases). V lost 5 bases and J lost 0, with 11 bases in between. Germline V lookup: CDR1 MNHEY, CDR2 SMNVEV (reference sequence). This CDR3 has 16 residues. As DNA, the CDR3 is TGTGCCAGCAGTCCGACAGGTAGCTCCTATAATTCACCCCTCCACTTT. This translates into CASSPTGSSYNSPLHF.

J is TRBJ2-7 and V is TRBV5-1; 8 nucleotides agree with TRBD1. The germline CDR1 and CDR2 sequences are SGHRS and YFSETQ. CDR3 size: 15 residues. The ends lost 4 bases at V and 7 bases at J; junction bases unmatched: 13. CDR3 coding DNA: TGCGCCAGCAGCCCAGACGGACAGGGATCGGGGGAGCAGTACTTC. Its protein is CASSPDGQGSGEQYF.

The V call is TRBV11-2, the J call TRBJ1-1; TRBD1 aligns across 9 bases. From germline, CDR1 is SGHAT and CDR2 FQNNGV. The CDR3 runs to 14 residues. Trimming cost V 5 bases and J 1 base; bases outside gene matches: 2. The CDR3 DNA reads TGTGCCAGCAGCAGACAGGGGGGGAACACTGAAGCTTTCTTT. It translates to CASSRQGGNTEAFF.

The CDR3 region is CASSQRFEQDFPEAFF. The CDR3 coding sequence is TGTGCCAGCAGCCAGAGATTCGAACAGGATTTTCCTGAAGCTTTCTTT. V gene TRBV3-1 (or the pseudogene TRBV3-2) combines with J gene TRBJ1-1, with D possibly being TRBD1 (5 bases). This CDR3 spans 16 amino acids. Germline assignment: CDR1 LGHDT and CDR2 YNNKEL (reference sequence). With 3 bases removed from V and 6 bases from J, the gap between germline ends came to 20 bases.

The CDR3 nucleotides read TGTGCCAGTAGTCGAGTTAATTCACCCCTCCACTTT. This translates into CASSRVNSPLHF. The rearrangement joins TRBV19 to TRBJ1-6; D gene ambiguous. Deletions cut 5 bases from V and 6 bases from J, with 5 bases between. The length of the CDR3 is 12 residues. Germline CDR1 and CDR2: LNHDA and SQIVND (reference sequence). Drawing the rest from reference TRBV19 and TRBJ1-6, the complete variable domain is DGGITQSPKYLFRKEGQNVTLSCEQNLNHDAMYWYRQDPGQGLRLIYYSQIVNDFQKGDIAEGYSVSREKKESFPLTVTSAQKNPTAFYLCASSRVNSPLHFGNGTRLTVT.

V and J are TRBV6-5 and TRBJ2-3; D may match TRBD1 or TRBD2 (6 bases each). Trimming shortened V by 8 bases and J by 2 bases, and 17 bases separated the two germline ends. Germline assignment: CDR1 MNHEY and CDR2 SVGAGI. The CDR3 is 15 residues long. CDR3 nucleotide sequence: TGTGCCAGCTTAAGAAGGGGGGCCGACACAGATACGCAGTATTTT. Encoded protein: CASLRRGADTDTQYF.

V is TRBV4-2 and J is TRBJ2-1; D remains ambiguous. Germline CDR1 reads LGHNA; CDR2 reads YNFKEQ. V was shortened by 0 bases and J by 10 bases, with 7 bases between the two germline ends. The CDR3 covers 12 residues. The CDR3 DNA is TGTGCCAGCAGCCAAGACCAACACGAGCAGTTCTTC. It yields the protein CASSQDQHEQFF.

The sample holds one count of this clone. At the DNA level, this CDR3 is encoded by other sequences in the same sample as well. The rearrangement links TRBV5-1 to TRBJ1-1; no clear D. This CDR3 is built from 13 residues. CDR1 is SGHRS, CDR2 YFSETQ, per germline. The ends were cut back, 0 bases at V and 2 bases at J, with 5 bases in the middle. CDR3 coding DNA: TGCGCCAGCAGCTTGGCGTTAAACACTGAAGCTTTCTTT. It codes for CASSLALNTEAFF. Combining the CDR3 with reference TRBV5-1 and TRBJ1-1 gives the whole variable domain KAGVTQTPRYLIKTRGQQVTLSCSPISGHRSVSWYQQTPGQGLQFLFEYFSETQRNKGNFPGRFSGRQFSNSRSEMNVSTLELGDSALYLCASSLALNTEAFFGQGTRLTVV.

In DNA form, the CDR3 reads TGTGCCTGGAGTCAGACAGCGCCCGGCTATGGCTACACCTTC. Translating gives CAWSQTAPGYGYTF. This chain links TRBV30 with TRBJ1-2; tentative D call: TRBD1 (5 bases). V was cut by 2 bases and J by 4 bases, with 14 bases left in between. The CDR3 contains 14 residues. CDR1 and CDR2 (germline): GTSNPN, SVGIG (reference sequence).

The chain links TRBV5-4 to TRBJ2-7; 8 bases match TRBD1. The CDR3 has 15 residues. The germline V gene encodes CDR1 SGHNT and CDR2 YYREEE (reference sequence). V lost 1 base and J lost 3; bases outside the gene matches: 6. The CDR3 sequence is CASSLPDRAFYEQYF. In DNA form, the CDR3 reads TGTGCCAGCAGCTTGCCGGACAGGGCATTCTACGAGCAGTACTTC. The whole variable domain, remainder taken from reference TRBV5-4 and TRBJ2-7, is ETGVTQSPTHLIKTRGQQVTLRCSSQSGHNTVSWYQQALGQGPQFIFQYYREEENGRGNFPPRFSGLQFPNYSSELNVNALELDDSALYLCASSLPDRAFYEQYFGPGTRLTVT.

This sequence joins TRBV15 and TRBJ2-7, with a possible D match to TRBD1 (6 bases). The CDR3 runs 12 residues. The ends were cut back, 1 base at V and 6 bases at J, with 7 bases in the middle. Germline CDR1 LNHNV, CDR2 YYDKDF (reference sequence). CDR3 nucleotide sequence: TGTGCCACCAGCAGAGTGGGGGCCGAGCAGTACTTC. It specifies CATSRVGAEQYF.

V gene TRBV4-1 combines with J gene TRBJ1-6; D unclear. Germline V gene sequence: CDR1 MGHRA, CDR2 YSYEKL. The CDR3 extends over 16 amino acids. The V gene lost 1 base and the J gene lost 3 bases, with 10 bases spanning the gap. This chain's CDR3 is CASSQVERSYNSPLHF. CDR3 sequence (DNA): TGCGCCAGCAGCCAAGTGGAGAGGAGCTATAATTCACCCCTCCACTTT.

The V gene is TRBV6-1, the J gene TRBJ1-6; perhaps TRBD1 as D (6 bases). The germline V gene encodes CDR1 MNHNS and CDR2 SASEGT. This CDR3 has 16 residues. The V end lost 3 bases, the J end lost 14 bases, and 23 bases lay between the germline ends. Here the CDR3 reads CASSDTGLGRGIALHF. CDR3 DNA: TGTGCCAGCAGTGATACAGGGCTGGGACGGGGGATTGCCCTCCACTTT.

V is TRBV30 and J is TRBJ1-5; D may be TRBD1 (5 bases). CDR1 GTSNPN and CDR2 SVGIG come from the germline V gene (reference sequence). V was trimmed by 3 bases and J by 4 bases, leaving 10 bases between them. The CDR3 consists of 13 residues. CDR3 sequence: CAWSSKGNQPQHF. CDR3 coding DNA: TGTGCCTGGAGCTCCAAGGGGAATCAGCCCCAGCATTTT.

The rearrangement uses TRBV7-3 and TRBJ2-6, with D possibly being TRBD1 (6 bases). The V end was cut by 8 bases, the J end by 1 base, with 9 bases between. The CDR3 is 14 residues long. Germline V gives CDR1 SGHTA, CDR2 FQGTGA. As DNA, the CDR3 is TGTGCCAGCGCTACAGGGTCTGGGGCCAACGTCCTGACTTTC. Translation gives CASATGSGANVLTF.

The chain couples TRBV7-9 to TRBJ1-5; 9 nucleotides agree with TRBD1. The CDR3 runs to 14 residues. With 5 bases clipped from V and 2 bases from J, the junction kept 1 base outside the gene matches. Germline V gene sequence: CDR1 SEHNR, CDR2 FQNEAQ (reference sequence). CDR3 sequence: CASSRQGGNQPQHF. The CDR3 DNA reads as TGTGCCAGCAGCCGACAGGGGGGCAATCAGCCCCAGCATTTT.

CDR3 protein: CASSFTGSSGYTF. CDR3 DNA sequence: TGTGCCAGCAGTTTTACGGGCTCTAGTGGCTACACCTTC. The gene calls are TRBV12-3 or TRBV12-4 and TRBJ1-2; no clear D. V was shortened by 3 bases and J by 7 bases, with 12 bases between the two germline ends. The CDR3 is 13 amino acids.

This chain links TRBV9 with TRBJ2-7; the match to TRBD1 covers 8 bases. V trimming: 7 bases; J trimming: 6 bases; junction bases outside the gene matches: 15. The germline CDR1 and CDR2 sequences are SGDLS and YYNGEE. The CDR3 sequence is 15 residues long. The CDR3 loop reads CASSKSTGGYGEQYF. The CDR3, as DNA: TGTGCCAGCTCTAAAAGTACAGGGGGATATGGCGAGCAGTACTTC.

The J gene is TRBJ1-4, the V gene TRBV6-5; 8 bases are shared with TRBD1. Germline lookup yields CDR1 MNHEY and CDR2 SVGAGI. J lost 8 bases, V lost 6 bases, and 8 bases had no gene match. This CDR3 region has 14 residues. This CDR3 is CASRTGTGFEKLFF. Here the CDR3 DNA reads TGTGCCAGCAGAACCGGGACAGGATTCGAAAAACTGTTTTTT.